This entry lists 25 T cell receptor beta chains sequenced from one sample in a study of graft-versus-host responses after intestinal transplantation. These receptors have no known antigen. Data came from immunoSEQ multiplex PCR; TCRdb stores just in-frame clones and leaves some out. The data show roughly 120,000 clones, with about nine tenths seen just once and 0.15% to 0.2% held by the top ten. The starting material was unstimulated CD4+ T cells sorted from spleen or lymph node cells, obtained before intestinal transplant. The receptors derive from a human donor who received an intestinal transplant.

The chain has TRBV5-4 and TRBJ2-5, with 8 positions matching TRBD1. Trimming at V came to 0 bases and at J to 4 bases, leaving 2 bases not matched to a gene. The CDR3 is 14 residues long. From germline, CDR1 is SGHNT and CDR2 YYREEE (reference sequence). CDR3 sequence reads: CASSLADRGETQYF. CDR3 nucleotide sequence: TGTGCCAGCAGCTTGGCCGACAGGGGAGAGACCCAGTACTTC.

The chain couples TRBV27 to TRBJ2-5; 8 bases are a match to TRBD1. Germline CDR1 and CDR2: MNHEY and SMNVEV (reference sequence). V shed 10 bases and J 4 bases; nucleotides not matched to a gene: 20. The CDR3 consists of 17 residues. The CDR3 here is CATTRTGTPPGPETQYF. CDR3 coding DNA: TGTGCCACAACTCGGACAGGGACACCCCCGGGGCCAGAGACCCAGTACTTC.

This rearrangement joins TRBV7-9 to TRBJ2-2; TRBD1 matches 9 bases. This CDR3 has 18 residues. CDR1 is SEHNR, CDR2 FQNEAQ, per germline (reference sequence). The trim removed 0 bases at V and 2 bases at J, leaving 7 bases unmatched. Written as DNA, the CDR3 is TGTGCCAGCAGCTTAGCGGGAAGGGACAGGGTAAACACCGGGGAGCTGTTTTTT. It translates to CASSLAGRDRVNTGELFF.

V and J are TRBV2 and TRBJ2-7; 11 positions agree with TRBD2. With V trimmed by 7 bases and J by 4 bases, 6 bases remained unmatched. CDR1 SNHLY and CDR2 FYNNEI come from the germline V gene. This CDR3 is built from 14 residues. The CDR3 sequence is CASIRLAGLYEQYF. The CDR3 DNA is TGTGCCAGCATCCGACTAGCGGGACTTTACGAGCAGTACTTC.

The CDR3 is CASNRVGTEAFF. The CDR3 DNA follows: TGTGCCAGTAACAGGGTAGGCACTGAAGCTTTCTTT. This rearrangement joins TRBV19 to TRBJ1-1; TRBD1 might be the D (6 bases). CDR1 is LNHDA and CDR2 is SQIVND in the germline V gene (reference sequence). The CDR3 spans 12 residues. With 7 bases removed from V and 4 bases from J, the gap between germline ends came to 10 bases.

The rearrangement links TRBV5-8 to TRBJ2-5, with TRBD2 as a possible D gene (6 bases). Trimming left V 0 bases short and J 3 bases short, with 9 bases between. There are 14 residues in the CDR3. Germline CDR1 reads SGHTS; CDR2 reads YDEGEE. Here the CDR3 DNA reads TGTGCCAGCAGCTTGGCTTGGGGGGAAGAGACCCAGTACTTC. This gives the protein CASSLAWGEETQYF.

The chain employs TRBV6-1 and TRBJ1-2, with D possibly being TRBD1 (6 bases). Germline V gene data show CDR1 as MNHNS and CDR2 as SASEGT. The V end lost 8 bases, the J end lost 3 bases, and 13 bases lay between the germline ends. CDR3 length: 13 amino acids. This CDR3 is CASQRRGHYGYTF. CDR3 sequence (DNA): TGTGCCAGCCAGCGCAGGGGACACTATGGCTACACCTTC.

The rearrangement uses TRBV12-5 and TRBJ2-5, with TRBD2 matching over 7 bases. V shed 4 bases and J 2 bases; nucleotides not matched to a gene: 13. CDR1 and CDR2 (germline): LGHNT, FRNRAP. This CDR3 has 17 residues. This CDR3 reads CASGYERGPWEQETQYF. The CDR3, as DNA: TGTGCTAGTGGTTATGAGCGGGGCCCCTGGGAGCAAGAGACCCAGTACTTC.

The J gene is TRBJ1-2, the V gene TRBV6-1; 8 bases are a match to TRBD1. Germline trimming cut 4 bases from V and 8 bases from J; bases unmatched to any gene: 9. Germline V gene lookup returns CDR1 MNHNS and CDR2 SASEGT. This CDR3 contains 14 residues. CDR3 in DNA: TGTGCCAGCAGTGCCACGGACAGGGTAGGGGGCTACACCTTC. Translation gives CASSATDRVGGYTF.

The V and J genes are TRBV5-1 and TRBJ2-1; D call uncertain. Trimming removed 0 bases from V and 9 bases from J, with 4 bases in between. The germline V gene encodes CDR1 SGHRS and CDR2 YFSETQ. This CDR3 comprises 11 residues. The CDR3 DNA reads TGCGCCAGCAGCTTGGGAGTTGAGCAGTTCTTC. Its protein product is CASSLGVEQFF.

The V and J genes are TRBV11-2 and TRBJ1-5; D is ambiguous. The germline CDR1 and CDR2 sequences are SGHAT and FQNNGV. There are 16 residues in the CDR3. V was clipped by 1 base and J by 3 bases, with 13 bases between them. The CDR3 bases are TGTGCCAGCAGCTTAGGGGCGCCGGGATCCAATCAGCCCCAGCATTTT. It yields the protein CASSLGAPGSNQPQHF.

The V and J genes are TRBV27 and TRBJ1-5; 7 bases map to TRBD1. There are 18 residues in the CDR3. In germline, CDR1 is MNHEY, CDR2 SMNVEV (reference sequence). V lost 5 bases, J lost 0 bases, and 13 bases stayed unmatched. DNA for the CDR3: TGTGCCAGCAGTCCCCAAATATCCGGGACAGATAGCAATCAGCCCCAGCATTTT. Its translation is CASSPQISGTDSNQPQHF.

The chain joins TRBV5-1 to TRBJ2-7; TRBD2 matches at 8 bases. The CDR3 runs 16 residues. From germline, CDR1 is SGHRS and CDR2 YFSETQ. V lost 2 bases, J lost 0 bases, and 7 bases stayed unmatched. This CDR3 reads CASSLKLAAYSYEQYF. The DNA of the CDR3 is TGCGCCAGCAGCTTAAAACTAGCGGCCTACTCCTACGAGCAGTACTTC.

This chain links TRBV28 with TRBJ2-3; D gene ambiguous. Germline CDR1 MDHEN, CDR2 SYDVKM. With 5 bases removed from V and 14 bases from J, the gap between germline ends came to 20 bases. This CDR3 comprises 13 residues. The CDR3 DNA follows: TGTGCCAGCAGTGCCCCCCCTGTCTCCGAGCCGTATTTT. It specifies CASSAPPVSEPYF.

The chain employs TRBV9 and TRBJ1-1; D uncertain. V was cut by 4 bases and J by 4 bases, with 17 bases left in between. The CDR3 runs 15 residues. Germline V gene sequence: CDR1 SGDLS, CDR2 YYNGEE. The CDR3 loop is CASSPTGKWATEAFF. The CDR3, as DNA: TGTGCCAGCAGCCCAACGGGAAAGTGGGCCACTGAAGCTTTCTTT.

The chain joins TRBV6-5 to TRBJ2-3; D not resolved. This CDR3 has 16 amino acids. V was cut by 0 bases and J by 2 bases, with 12 bases left in between. Germline V gene data show CDR1 as MNHEY and CDR2 as SVGAGI. In DNA form, the CDR3 reads TGTGCCAGCAGTTACTCAGCCTCTCTATACACAGATACGCAGTATTTT. Its translation is CASSYSASLYTDTQYF.

The rearrangement uses TRBV9 and TRBJ1-3; 7 nucleotides agree with TRBD1. The CDR3 is 15 amino acids. The V gene end was trimmed by 0 bases and the J gene end by 0 bases; junction bases not matched to a gene: 0. Germline V lookup: CDR1 SGDLS, CDR2 YYNGEE. For the CDR3, the DNA is TGTGCCAGCAGCGTAGGACAGGGCTCTGGAAACACCATATATTTT. Translating gives CASSVGQGSGNTIYF.

This clone showed up just once. This rearrangement joins TRBV27 to TRBJ2-2, with 8 nucleotides matching TRBD1. The V segment lost 6 bases and the J segment 4 bases; nucleotides outside the gene matches: 4. CDR1 is MNHEY and CDR2 is SMNVEV in the germline V gene (reference sequence). The CDR3 loop spans 14 amino acids. CDR3 bases: TGTGCCAGCAGACCTACAGGGGGCACCGGGGAGCTGTTTTTT. Translated: CASRPTGGTGELFF.

Written as DNA, the CDR3 is TGTGCCTGGAGTGACGGTAGGCAGGTCCGGTTCTATGGCTACACCTTC. Encoded protein: CAWSDGRQVRFYGYTF. The gene calls are TRBV30 and TRBJ1-2; D gene uncertain. The CDR3 covers 16 residues. Trimming left V 1 base short and J 4 bases short, with 19 bases between. Germline V gives CDR1 GTSNPN, CDR2 SVGIG (reference sequence).

This clone was seen once. The CDR3 nucleotides read TGTGCCAGCAGCTCCGCCGGGACAGGGGGCTACGAGCAGTACTTC. Protein product: CASSSAGTGGYEQYF. V usage is TRBV7-9 and J usage is TRBJ2-7, with 11 bases fitting TRBD1. Germline CDR1 reads SEHNR; CDR2 reads FQNEAQ (reference sequence). J was trimmed by 3 bases and V by 4 bases; bases with no gene match: 5. The CDR3 loop spans 15 amino acids.

The V gene is TRBV9, the J gene TRBJ2-1, with 9 positions matching TRBD2. CDR1 SGDLS and CDR2 YYNGEE come from the germline V gene. The CDR3 is 17 residues long. V trimming: 4 bases; J trimming: 4 bases; junction bases outside the gene matches: 12. CDR3 sequence (DNA): TGTGCCAGCAGCCCCCTAGGAGCGGGGGGAAAGTACAATGAGCAGTTCTTC. This encodes CASSPLGAGGKYNEQFF.

The chain recombines TRBV6-5 with TRBJ1-2; D gene uncertain. The germline V gene has CDR1 MNHEY and CDR2 SVGAGI. V shed 5 bases and J shed 4 bases, with 14 bases lying between them. This CDR3 has 14 residues. The CDR3 loop is CASSEQRGFYGYTF. The CDR3 DNA reads TGTGCCAGCAGTGAACAGCGAGGGTTCTATGGCTACACCTTC.

J is TRBJ1-1 and V is TRBV9; tentative D call: TRBD1 (5 bases). Per germline, CDR1 SGDLS and CDR2 YYNGEE. The CDR3 spans 15 residues. V was shortened by 3 bases and J by 0 bases, with 12 bases between the two germline ends. The CDR3 DNA reads as TGTGCCAGCAGCGAGGGAGGGGACCTGAACACTGAAGCTTTCTTT. As protein: CASSEGGDLNTEAFF.

The rearrangement links TRBV7-9 to TRBJ1-3, with a weak D call TRBD1 (6 bases). Trimming took off 0 bases at V and 0 bases at J, with 9 bases between the two ends. Per the germline V gene, CDR1 is SEHNR and CDR2 is FQNEAQ (reference sequence). The CDR3 is made up of 16 amino acids. The CDR3 is CASSLAGGGSGNTIYF. CDR3 DNA: TGTGCCAGCAGCTTAGCGGGAGGGGGCTCTGGAAACACCATATATTTT.

The chain uses TRBV7-2 and TRBJ2-6; D remains unclear. This CDR3 is 15 amino acids long. The ends were cut back, 4 bases at V and 5 bases at J, with 12 bases in the middle. Per germline, CDR1 SGHTA and CDR2 FQGNSA. This chain's CDR3 is CASSSERSWANVLTF. The CDR3 DNA reads as TGTGCCAGCAGCTCTGAGCGTTCGTGGGCCAACGTCCTGACTTTC.